A selection of T cell receptor beta chains follows, all from one sample in a study of early T cells in non-severe SARS-CoV-2 infection. TCRdb reprocessed the 5' RACE reads with MiXCR, giving one entry per CDR3 protein. Among around 58,000 distinct CDR3 sequences listed, over 9.5% were seen once. Sequenced input: whole blood. All receptors derive from an adult who was a healthcare worker with PCR-confirmed SARS-CoV-2 infection or an uninfected control (not recorded which). The CDR3 runs from the conserved cysteine through the conserved F or W. Fields, in order: clone size, J gene, D gene, V gene, CDR3 protein, CDR3 DNA. The D gene is left open where the match is weak. Clone size is given for some rows only: seen once, a few or many times, or a class if the clone is expanded.

>few|TRBJ1-1|TRBD1|TRBV3-1
CASSQGAGGLGTEAFF
TGTGCCAGCAGCCAAGGGGCAGGGGGGTTGGGCACTGAAGCTTTCTTT
>many|TRBJ1-2|.|TRBV20-1
CSAEGQINYGYTF
TGCAGTGCCGAGGGGCAGATTAACTATGGCTACACCTTC
>few|TRBJ2-5|.|TRBV28
CASSSGPNQETQYF
TGTGCCAGCAGTTCGGGACCGAACCAAGAGACCCAGTACTTC
>.|TRBJ2-7|.|TRBV18
CASSLRQPSHEQYF
TGTGCCAGCTCACTCAGACAACCGTCCCACGAGCAGTACTTC
>.|TRBJ2-1|TRBD2|TRBV20-1
CSALVLAGYNEQFF
TGCAGTGCTTTAGTCCTAGCGGGGTACAATGAGCAGTTCTTC
>many|TRBJ2-1|.|TRBV5-1
CASSLDNEQFF
TGCGCCAGCAGCTTGGACAATGAGCAGTTCTTC
>few|TRBJ2-7|.|TRBV10-3
CAIGQQTYEQYF
TGTGCCATCGGGCAGCAAACCTACGAGCAGTACTTC
>once|TRBJ2-7|.|TRBV28
CAITRGVEYEQYF
TGTGCCATCACGAGGGGGGTTGAATACGAGCAGTACTTC
>once|TRBJ1-2|.|TRBV10-3
CANSEQGQGYGYTF
TGTGCCAACAGTGAGCAGGGGCAGGGCTATGGCTACACCTTC
>.|TRBJ1-5|.|TRBV6-2/TRBV6-3
CASSQTSHQPQHF
TGTGCCAGCAGTCAGACCAGCCATCAGCCCCAGCATTTT
>.|TRBJ1-1|.|TRBV7-6
CASSFSGSPGTEAFF
TGTGCCAGCAGCTTCTCAGGCTCACCTGGCACTGAAGCTTTCTTT
>many|TRBJ1-1|TRBD1|TRBV10-3
CAINGQGGTEAFF
TGTGCCATCAATGGGCAGGGGGGCACTGAAGCTTTCTTT
>many|TRBJ1-1|.|TRBV28
CASSLGGAMNTEAFF
TGTGCCAGCAGTTTAGGGGGAGCCATGAACACTGAAGCTTTCTTT
>many|TRBJ2-4|TRBD2|TRBV20-1
CSASGLLATILDIQYF
TGCAGTGCTAGCGGGTTACTAGCGACGATATTGGACATTCAGTACTTC
>few|TRBJ1-1|.|TRBV7-9
CASSWTQGTEAFF
TGTGCCAGCAGCTGGACTCAGGGCACTGAAGCTTTCTTT
>many|TRBJ2-1|TRBD2|TRBV29-1
CSEGLAGVWNEQFF
TGCAGCGAGGGACTAGCGGGAGTATGGAATGAGCAGTTCTTC
>.|TRBJ1-4|.|TRBV12-3/TRBV12-4
CASSLAGTEKLFF
TGTGCCAGCAGTTTGGCGGGGACTGAAAAACTGTTTTTT
>.|TRBJ2-4|.|TRBV5-1
CASSSEDSSKNIQYF
TGCGCCAGCAGCTCCGAGGACAGCAGCAAAAACATTCAGTACTTC
>.|TRBJ2-5|.|TRBV20-1
CSARRPAQETQYF
TGCAGTGCTAGACGGCCAGCACAAGAGACCCAGTACTTC
>few|TRBJ1-2|.|TRBV3-1
CASSQVIDLLNNTF
TGTGCCAGCAGCCAAGTCATTGACCTCCTCAATAATACCTTC
>many|TRBJ2-1|.|TRBV20-1
CSARTSLGNEQFF
TGCAGTGCGAGGACCTCCCTGGGGAATGAGCAGTTCTTC
>few|TRBJ1-2|.|TRBV2
CASSERLRAEGYTF
TGTGCCAGCAGTGAACGTCTCCGGGCAGAGGGCTACACCTTC
>.|TRBJ1-4|.|TRBV20-1
CSAGNTGSEKLFF
TGCAGTGCTGGAAATACCGGATCGGAAAAACTGTTTTTT
>.|TRBJ2-7|.|TRBV5-4
CASSLVGDPYEQYF
TGTGCCAGCAGCTTGGTCGGGGACCCCTACGAGCAGTACTTC
>.|TRBJ2-3|.|TRBV19
CASSSGPTDTQYF
TGTGCCAGTAGTTCCGGGCCCACAGATACGCAGTATTTT
>.|TRBJ1-2|.|TRBV29-1
CSVEIPGPLYGYTF
TGCAGCGTTGAAATTCCGGGACCTCTCTATGGCTACACCTTC
>.|TRBJ2-5|.|TRBV20-1
CSAPRGSQETQYF
TGCAGTGCTCCCCGGGGGAGCCAAGAGACCCAGTACTTC
>.|TRBJ2-3|TRBD2|TRBV28
CASNAGVGDTQYF
TGTGCCAGCAACGCGGGGGTGGGAGATACGCAGTATTTT
>.|TRBJ2-7|TRBD1|TRBV5-5
CASMRDRDRAREQYF
TGTGCCAGCATGAGAGACCGGGACAGGGCCCGCGAGCAGTACTTC
>few|TRBJ2-3|.|TRBV7-2
CASSLSVDTQYF
TGTGCCAGCAGCCTCTCTGTAGATACGCAGTATTTT
>.|TRBJ2-3|TRBD2|TRBV7-3
CASSLKTASGITDTQYF
TGTGCCAGCAGCTTAAAGACGGCTAGCGGGATCACAGATACGCAGTATTTT
>.|TRBJ1-2|.|TRBV29-1
CSASPGPTYGYTF
TGCAGCGCGTCGCCGGGACCGACCTATGGCTACACCTTC
>.|TRBJ2-7|.|TRBV10-2
CASSDRDPEQYF
TGCGCCAGCAGTGACAGGGACCCCGAGCAGTACTTC
>few|TRBJ1-4|.|TRBV9
CASSVGAGSDEKLFF
TGTGCCAGCAGCGTAGGGGCAGGCTCGGATGAAAAACTGTTTTTT
>many|TRBJ1-1|.|TRBV2
CAIGHPGQNTEAFF
TGTGCCATCGGACATCCGGGACAAAACACTGAAGCTTTCTTT
>.|TRBJ2-6|.|TRBV5-1
CASSRDGSSGANVLTF
TGCGCCAGCAGCCGTGACGGAAGCTCTGGGGCCAACGTCCTGACTTTC
>.|TRBJ2-1|TRBD2|TRBV19
CASSVRAGASYNEQFF
TGTGCCAGTAGTGTAAGAGCGGGGGCCTCCTACAATGAGCAGTTCTTC
>many|TRBJ1-1|TRBD1|TRBV6-2/TRBV6-3
CASSGQGVNTEAFF
TGTGCCAGCAGTGGACAGGGAGTGAACACTGAAGCTTTCTTT
>many|TRBJ2-5|.|TRBV4-2
CASSPSGGTQETQYF
TGTGCCAGCAGCCCCAGTGGGGGGACTCAAGAGACCCAGTACTTC
>few|TRBJ2-1|TRBD2|TRBV14
CASSPYYRAGGWNEQFF
TGTGCCAGCAGCCCCTACTATAGAGCGGGAGGGTGGAATGAGCAGTTCTTC
>many|TRBJ1-5|TRBD1|TRBV28
CASSSQDRGGNQPQHF
TGTGCCAGCAGTTCACAGGACAGGGGTGGCAATCAGCCCCAGCATTTT
>few|TRBJ1-6|.|TRBV5-5
CASSLSLSSYNSPLHF
TGTGCCAGCAGCTTGTCTCTAAGCTCCTATAATTCACCCCTCCACTTT
>few|TRBJ2-7|.|TRBV9
CASSPPGARYEQYF
TGTGCCAGCAGCCCCCCGGGGGCAAGGTACGAGCAGTACTTC
>.|TRBJ1-2|.|TRBV11-1
CASSLQGYGYTF
TGTGCCAGCAGCTTACAGGGCTATGGCTACACCTTC
>.|TRBJ1-5|.|TRBV10-3
CAISDGGSSNQPQHF
TGTGCCATCAGTGATGGGGGTAGTAGCAATCAGCCCCAGCATTTT
>.|TRBJ1-1|.|TRBV19
CASSIEVGGTEAFF
TGTGCCAGTAGTATAGAGGTGGGGGGGACTGAAGCTTTCTTT
>.|TRBJ2-7|.|TRBV7-9
CASSFVTDSSYEQYF
TGTGCCAGCAGCTTCGTCACTGACAGCTCCTACGAGCAGTACTTC
>few|TRBJ2-7|TRBD1|TRBV12-3/TRBV12-4
CASSPLLGTGRGNYEQYF
TGTGCCAGCAGTCCCCTCTTAGGGACAGGGAGGGGTAACTACGAGCAGTACTTC
>few|TRBJ2-1|TRBD1|TRBV5-4
CASSSRTGVGEQFF
TGTGCCAGCAGCTCCCGCACAGGGGTTGGTGAGCAGTTCTTC
>.|TRBJ2-7|.|TRBV5-1
CASSLEGDSYEQYF
TGCGCCAGCAGCTTGGAGGGGGACTCCTACGAGCAGTACTTC
>many|TRBJ2-5|TRBD2|TRBV7-3
CASSPRGGAAETQYF
TGTGCCAGCAGCCCCCGCGGGGGGGCCGCGGAGACCCAGTACTTC
>many|TRBJ1-1|.|TRBV12-3/TRBV12-4
CASSLQGLNTEAFF
TGTGCCAGCAGTTTGCAGGGCTTAAACACTGAAGCTTTCTTT
>many|TRBJ1-5|.|TRBV19
CASSSHSSARQPQHF
TGTGCCAGTAGTTCCCATTCTTCCGCACGGCAGCCCCAGCATTTT
>many|TRBJ2-3|.|TRBV5-1
CASSLATPKSDTQYF
TGCGCCAGCAGCTTGGCCACTCCCAAGTCAGATACGCAGTATTTT
>few|TRBJ2-7|TRBD1|TRBV29-1
CSVGGQGPYEQYF
TGCAGCGTTGGAGGACAGGGCCCCTACGAGCAGTACTTC
>.|TRBJ1-1|.|TRBV9
CASSSRQNTEVFF
TGTGCCAGCAGCTCACGACAGAACACTGAAGTTTTCTTT
>few|TRBJ2-5|.|TRBV6-5
CASSYSRDIRSSQYF
TGTGCCAGCAGTTATAGCAGGGACATAAGGTCGTCCCAGTACTTC